This TCR beta chain was identified during a study of response to subunit inactivated influenza vaccine. Whole-study results and caveats: Authors suggested each seasonal flu vaccination may recruit only limited numbers of new T cells.

The germline V gene has CDR1 SGHTS and CDR2 YDEGEE. The ends were cut back, 2 bases at V and 0 bases at J, with 10 bases in the middle. The CDR3 covers 15 residues. TCRdb itself ran the RT-PCR reads through MiXCR, one entry per CDR3 protein. The table includes hundreds of thousands of distinct CDR3 sequences, around 13% detected once. This clonotype was seen a handful of times. Its antigen is undetermined. The TCR comes from a man aged 50 to 59 who received an inactivated influenza vaccine. The material sequenced was PBMCs from blood, taken 14 to 15 days before vaccination. The rearrangement uses TRBV5-8 and TRBJ2-3; tentative D call: TRBD1 (5 bases). This CDR3 reads CASSLRQISTDTQYF. CDR3 nucleotide sequence: TGTGCCAGCAGCTTACGACAGATTAGCACAGATACGCAGTATTTT.